This TCR beta chain was retrieved from a study of blood T cells in healthy people across ages. Germline lookup yields CDR1 SGDLS and CDR2 YYNGEE. V lost 2 bases and J lost 0, with 12 bases in between. The CDR3 spans 16 residues. Next came a second PCR, run for about 7 to 12 cycles, which used a sample-barcoded 5' primer along with a J-beta primer mix. TCRdb processed the 5' RACE reads anew with MiXCR; each CDR3 protein has one entry. The sample includes almost 800,000 distinct CDR3 sequences, over 45% seen only once; the top ten take approximately 21%. This clonotype was recorded once. This TCR derives from a man between 25 and 39 years old in good health. Input material: blood. The chain couples TRBV9 to TRBJ2-4, with a weak D call TRBD1 (5 bases). The CDR3 sequence is CASSVADREAKNIQYF. The CDR3 DNA reads TGTGCCAGCAGCGTCGCCGACAGAGAAGCCAAAAACATTCAGTACTTC.